The rows below give T cell receptor beta chains drawn from one sample of a study of CD8+CD57+ T cells in acquired aplastic anemia. TCRdb recomputed calls from the reads with MiXCR, one row per CDR3 protein. The data contain just over 200,000 distinct CDR3 sequences, less than 75% of them singletons. Sequenced: sorted CD4+, CD8+, or CD8+CD57+ T cells (not recorded which) from PBMCs. All receptors derive from a human donor with aplastic anemia. CDR3s include the opening cysteine and the closing phenylalanine or tryptophan. Fields, in order: D gene, clone size, V gene, CDR3 length, J gene, CDR3 protein, CDR3 DNA. A D gene is named only where the DNA matches it firmly. Expanded clones are given a class, and other clones once, few, many or no size at all.

>.|.|TRBV7-2|14|TRBJ2-1
CATSVDWTVKEQFF
TGTGCCACCTCCGTTGACTGGACGGTTAAGGAGCAGTTCTTC
>.|.|TRBV12-3/TRBV12-4|15|TRBJ2-3
CASIQGWAGTDTQYF
TGTGCCAGCATCCAGGGGTGGGCGGGCACAGATACGCAGTATTTT
>.|once|TRBV25-1|15|TRBJ1-2
CASSETTSGFEGYTF
TGTGCCAGCAGTGAAACAACGTCAGGGTTTGAGGGCTACACCTTC
>TRBD1|.|TRBV10-3|17|TRBJ2-1
CAISAGTADTRVHEQFF
TGTGCCATCAGTGCCGGGACAGCGGATACCCGAGTCCATGAGCAGTTCTTC
>.|.|TRBV7-9|13|TRBJ2-7
CASSTSGTGEQYF
TGTGCCAGCAGCACGAGCGGAACAGGCGAGCAGTACTTC
>TRBD2|few|TRBV10-2|14|TRBJ2-1
CASVSGRAINEQFF
TGCGCCAGCGTCAGCGGGAGGGCCATCAATGAGCAGTTCTTC
>.|.|TRBV12-3/TRBV12-4|13|TRBJ1-5
CASSTGKIQPQHF
TGTGCCAGCAGTACCGGGAAAATTCAGCCCCAGCATTTT
>TRBD1|.|TRBV2|14|TRBJ1-5
CASSLDRANQPQHF
TGTGCCAGCAGTTTAGACAGGGCCAATCAGCCCCAGCATTTT
>.|few|TRBV7-9|15|TRBJ2-5
CASRIGTTLQETQYF
TGTGCCAGCAGGATCGGGACAACGCTCCAAGAGACCCAGTACTTC
>.|.|TRBV15|16|TRBJ2-6
CATLSPFGSGANVLTF
TGTGCCACACTTTCTCCCTTTGGCTCTGGGGCCAACGTCCTGACTTTC
>.|.|TRBV20-1|14|TRBJ1-2
CSATPEAGIYGYTF
TGCAGTGCCACCCCGGAGGCGGGGATCTATGGCTACACCTTC
>.|once|TRBV19|14|TRBJ1-1
CASTSLIWDTEAFF
TGTGCCAGTACCTCACTTATCTGGGACACTGAAGCTTTCTTT
>TRBD2|.|TRBV7-2|15|TRBJ2-1
CASSRLAGVGNEQFF
TGTGCCAGCAGCAGACTAGCGGGCGTTGGTAATGAGCAGTTCTTC
>.|.|TRBV5-6|14|TRBJ1-1
CASSWDAVNTEAFF
TGTGCCAGCAGCTGGGACGCGGTGAACACTGAAGCTTTCTTT
>.|few|TRBV10-3|12|TRBJ1-1
CAISEDRGVSFF
TGTGCCATCAGTGAGGATCGGGGGGTATCTTTCTTT
>TRBD1|.|TRBV11-2|15|TRBJ1-2
CASSSIQGPHWGYTF
TGTGCCAGCAGTTCAATACAGGGGCCCCACTGGGGCTACACCTTC
>.|.|TRBV7-2|15|TRBJ2-7
CASSVARTAGCEQYF
TGTGCCAGCAGCGTCGCCCGGACAGCTGGTTGCGAGCAGTACTTC
>.|few|TRBV7-9|12|TRBJ2-7
CASSLGAEEQYF
TGTGCCAGCAGCTTAGGGGCAGAAGAGCAGTACTTC
>.|.|TRBV10-1|11|TRBJ2-1
CASRSGNEQFF
TGCGCCAGCAGAAGCGGGAATGAGCAGTTCTTC
>.|many|TRBV4-1|15|TRBJ1-1
CASSQDEGHGGEAFF
TGCGCCAGCAGCCAAGACGAGGGTCATGGAGGGGAAGCTTTCTTT
>.|few|TRBV12-3/TRBV12-4|16|TRBJ2-7
CASSLAMGTGAGEQYF
TGTGCCAGCAGTTTAGCGATGGGCACCGGGGCTGGCGAGCAGTACTTC
>TRBD2|.|TRBV15|18|TRBJ2-1
CATSSLGLAGGFMNEQFF
TGTGCCACCAGCAGCTTAGGACTAGCGGGGGGGTTTATGAATGAGCAGTTCTTC
>.|.|TRBV2|14|TRBJ2-3
CASSSGTVTDTQYF
TGTGCCAGCAGTTCCGGTACCGTCACAGATACGCAGTATTTT
>.|.|TRBV7-9|14|TRBJ2-5
CASSLGGDAETQYF
TGTGCCAGCAGCTTAGGAGGGGATGCAGAGACCCAGTACTTC
>TRBD1|.|TRBV7-9|14|TRBJ1-1
CASSSGQGDTEAFF
TGTGCCAGCAGCTCGGGACAGGGGGACACTGAAGCTTTCTTT
>TRBD1|.|TRBV19|16|TRBJ2-1
CASSWTGGLLGNEQFF
TGTGCATCGTCCTGGACAGGGGGCCTTCTTGGTAATGAGCAGTTCTTC
>.|.|TRBV24-1|16|TRBJ2-1
CATSDMDESSYNEQFF
TGTGCCACCAGTGATATGGACGAGAGCTCCTACAATGAGCAGTTCTTC
>TRBD1|.|TRBV5-4|15|TRBJ1-4
CASSLAGTEGEKLFF
TGTGCCAGCAGCTTGGCAGGGACAGAAGGTGAAAAACTGTTTTTT
>TRBD1|few|TRBV15|14|TRBJ1-2
CATSRGGQRYGYTF
TGTGCCACCAGCAGAGGGGGACAGCGCTATGGCTACACCTTC
>.|.|TRBV2|12|TRBJ1-5
CASSDRDQPQHF
TGTGCCAGCAGTGACAGGGATCAGCCCCAGCATTTT
>TRBD2|few|TRBV12-3/TRBV12-4|16|TRBJ2-1
CASTGGGLAVYNEQFF
TGTGCCAGCACTGGGGGCGGACTAGCGGTTTACAATGAGCAGTTCTTC
>TRBD1|.|TRBV20-1|13|TRBJ2-1
CSARPDRDYEQFF
TGCAGTGCTCGACCGGACAGGGACTATGAGCAGTTCTTC
>.|.|TRBV20-1|13|TRBJ1-2
CSARPGTFYGYTF
TGCAGTGCTAGGCCTGGGACATTTTATGGCTACACCTTC
>.|many|TRBV7-9|15|TRBJ2-7
CASSFVVGGDYEQYF
TGTGCCAGCAGCTTCGTTGTAGGCGGGGACTACGAGCAGTACTTC
>.|.|TRBV20-1|13|TRBJ2-5
CSAMGPSQETQYF
TGCAGTGCTATGGGCCCCTCGCAAGAGACCCAGTACTTC
>.|many|TRBV4-1|14|TRBJ2-7
CASSQGSYSYEQYF
TGCGCCAGCAGTCAAGGTTCCTACTCCTACGAGCAGTACTTC
>TRBD2|.|TRBV7-8|15|TRBJ2-1
CASSLVAGGGNEQFF
TGTGCCAGCAGCTTAGTAGCGGGGGGTGGGAATGAGCAGTTCTTC
>.|.|TRBV5-1|17|TRBJ2-1
CASSNRASASSYNEQFF
TGCGCCAGCAGCAACCGGGCCTCAGCTTCCTCCTACAATGAGCAGTTCTTC
>TRBD2|.|TRBV7-6|15|TRBJ2-7
CASSSELAERYEQYF
TGTGCCAGCAGCTCCGAACTAGCGGAGCGCTACGAGCAGTACTTC
>.|.|TRBV10-3|11|TRBJ1-2
CATTETYGYTF
TGTGCCACGACGGAAACCTATGGCTACACCTTC
>.|.|TRBV7-2|12|TRBJ2-7
CASSLSGPQHYF
TGTGCCAGCAGCTTGTCAGGACCTCAGCATTACTTC
>.|many|TRBV6-5|13|TRBJ1-1
CASKPLLNTEAFF
TGTGCCAGCAAACCCCTATTGAACACTGAAGCTTTCTTT
>.|.|TRBV5-1|15|TRBJ2-7
CASSPLIPPSYEQYF
TGCGCCAGCAGCCCTCTAATCCCACCTTCCTACGAGCAGTACTTC
>.|.|TRBV5-1|13|TRBJ2-5
CASRWGPQETQYF
TGCGCCTCCAGGTGGGGACCCCAAGAGACCCAGTACTTC
>TRBD2|.|TRBV29-1|12|TRBJ2-1
CSLVVAGIEQFF
TGCAGTTTAGTAGTAGCGGGGATTGAGCAGTTCTTC
>.|.|TRBV6-6|11|TRBJ1-1
CARLGAPEAFF
TGTGCCAGACTTGGAGCTCCCGAAGCTTTCTTT
>.|many|TRBV19|14|TRBJ2-5
CASSINGGRETQYF
TGTGCCAGTAGTATAAACGGGGGCCGGGAGACCCAGTACTTC
>.|once|TRBV7-8|13|TRBJ2-5
CASSLERQETQYF
TGTGCCAGCAGCTTAGAAAGACAAGAGACCCAGTACTTC